Below, 26 T cell receptor beta chains from the same sample are listed, as sequenced in a study of cytomegalovirus exposure and HLA in healthy donors. Primers included in the PCR were 60 Vbeta and 13 Jbeta primers. Profiling relied on immunoSEQ multiplex PCR, and the TCRdb table lists in-frame clones only, not all of them. The sample consists of 150,000 to 200,000 clones, approximately 85% of them appearing once. Sequencing used PBMCs. The receptors come from a man aged 18 to 30 in good health and CMV-seronegative.

This clone was counted once. This rearrangement joins TRBV5-1 to TRBJ2-2; 7 nucleotides align to TRBD1. V shed 4 bases, J shed 3 bases, and the junction held 12 bases outside the gene matches. The CDR3 totals 17 residues. Per the germline V gene, CDR1 is SGHRS and CDR2 is YFSETQ. DNA of the CDR3: TGCGCCAGCAGCCCCAGCCCGGGACAGTCGGACACCGGGGAGCTGTTTTTT. This encodes CASSPSPGQSDTGELFF.

The chain links TRBV6-1 to TRBJ2-3; TRBD2 matches 7 bases. The CDR3 covers 15 residues. Trimming removed 2 bases from V and 5 bases from J; junction bases left unmatched: 7. Germline CDR1 and CDR2: MNHNS and SASEGT. The CDR3 region is CASSEQGGVGDTQYF. In nucleotides, the CDR3 is TGTGCCAGCAGTGAACAGGGAGGGGTAGGAGATACGCAGTATTTT.

Worth noting for this clone: The junction and the germline gene differ at one end; a read error may be behind it. The chain combines TRBV6-1 with TRBJ2-1; D not resolved. The CDR3 is made up of 11 amino acids. CDR1 and CDR2 from the germline V gene are MNHNS and SASEGT. The chain's CDR3 is CASSEYTEQFF. The CDR3 DNA sequence: TGTGCCAGCAGTGAGTACACTGAGCAGTTCTTC.

The chain joins TRBV11-3 to TRBJ2-1; 9 nucleotides agree with TRBD2. The CDR3 is 17 amino acids. From germline, CDR1 is SGHNT and CDR2 YENEEA. V lost 1 base, J lost 7 bases, and 11 bases stayed unmatched. The DNA of the CDR3 is TGTGCCAGCAGCTTAGCGTTGGGTAGCGGGAGTGGGAATGAGCAGTTCTTC. It translates to CASSLALGSGSGNEQFF.

The chain uses TRBV9 and TRBJ2-1, with TRBD1 as a possible D gene (6 bases). The V gene's germline CDR1 is SGDLS and CDR2 YYNGEE. V lost 0 bases and J lost 2, with 9 bases in between. The CDR3 totals 15 residues. CDR3 region: CASSVAGDTYNEQFF. CDR3 DNA: TGTGCCAGCAGCGTAGCTGGGGACACCTACAATGAGCAGTTCTTC. Variable domain in full (rest from reference TRBV9 and TRBJ2-1): DSGVTQTPKHLITATGQRVTLRCSPRSGDLSVYWYQQSLDQGLQFLIQYYNGEERAKGNILERFSAQQFPDLHSELNLSSLELGDSALYFCASSVAGDTYNEQFFGPGTRLTVL.

V is TRBV7-3 and J is TRBJ2-1, with 8 positions matching TRBD2. The V gene's germline CDR1 is SGHTA and CDR2 FQGTGA. Germline trimming cut 5 bases from V and 6 bases from J; bases unmatched to any gene: 15. The CDR3 is 17 amino acids. CDR3 nucleotides: TGTGCCAGCAGCGGGGAGTCAGCGGGAGTACATAGCAATGAGCAGTTCTTC. Its translation: CASSGESAGVHSNEQFF.

This clone showed up just a few times. The V call is TRBV18, the J call TRBJ1-3; 7 bases match TRBD1. The CDR3 has 17 residues. Germline trimming cut 3 bases from V and 0 bases from J; bases unmatched to any gene: 8. Germline V gene lookup returns CDR1 KGHSH and CDR2 LQKENI. This CDR3 is CASSPPGQSSSGNTIYF. CDR3 sequence (DNA): TGTGCCAGCTCACCTCCGGGACAGAGTAGCTCTGGAAACACCATATATTTT.

The gene calls are TRBV5-3 and TRBJ1-5, with D uncertain. TRBV5-3 is noted as an ORF with a role that remains uncertain. V was cut by 2 bases and J by 0 bases, with 15 bases left in between. This CDR3 region has 17 residues. The CDR3 DNA reads as TGTGCCAGAAGCTTCCGGGATTCTCCTTATAGCAATCAGCCCCAGCATTTT. As protein: CARSFRDSPYSNQPQHF.

The rearrangement joins TRBV6-6 to TRBJ2-1; 9 bases are a match to TRBD2. Germline CDR1 is MNHNY and CDR2 is SVGAGI (reference sequence). The J segment lost 10 bases and the V segment lost 0 bases, leaving 10 bases of the junction unmatched. This CDR3 has 16 residues. This CDR3 is CASSYSLREGPWEQFF. In DNA form, the CDR3 reads TGTGCCAGCAGTTACTCACTGCGGGAGGGCCCATGGGAGCAGTTCTTC.

The chain employs TRBV19 and TRBJ2-5; 8 bases agree with TRBD2. The germline gives CDR1 LNHDA, CDR2 SQIVND (reference sequence). With 6 bases clipped from V and 5 bases from J, the junction kept 11 bases outside the gene matches. CDR3 length equals 15 residues. The CDR3: CASRSRGELRETQYF. CDR3 DNA sequence: TGTGCCAGTAGATCGCGGGGGGAGTTACGGGAGACCCAGTACTTC.

The gene calls are TRBV5-6 and TRBJ2-7; D remains ambiguous. This CDR3 has 17 amino acids. Trimming stripped 0 bases from V and 7 bases from J, with 23 bases between. The germline gives CDR1 SGHDT, CDR2 YYEEEE. The chain's CDR3 is CASSLETAVFYSREQYF. CDR3 sequence (DNA): TGTGCCAGCAGCTTGGAGACGGCAGTTTTTTACTCGCGGGAGCAGTACTTC.

J is TRBJ2-4 and V is TRBV4-3, with TRBD1 matching 8 bases. CDR3 length: 14 amino acids. Germline V lookup: CDR1 LGHNA, CDR2 YSLEER. The V segment lost 5 bases and the J segment 4 bases; nucleotides outside the gene matches: 4. In nucleotides, the CDR3 is TGCGCCAGCAGCACCGGGACAGGAAAAAACATTCAGTACTTC. Translated: CASSTGTGKNIQYF.

V usage is TRBV6-5 and J usage is TRBJ1-3, with 9 bases lining up with TRBD1. The CDR3 runs 14 residues. After removal of 6 bases from V and 4 bases from J, the junction contained 4 bases not matched to a gene. CDR1 and CDR2 from the germline V gene are MNHEY and SVGAGI. The CDR3 region is CASRAQGAGNTIYF. In DNA, the CDR3 is TGTGCCAGCAGGGCACAGGGGGCCGGAAACACCATATATTTT.

The V gene is TRBV7-3, the J gene TRBJ2-1, with a tentative D call TRBD2 (5 bases). This CDR3 is 16 amino acids long. V was pared by 4 bases and J by 1 base, with 14 bases between. Germline V lookup: CDR1 SGHTA, CDR2 FQGTGA. The CDR3 coding sequence is TGTGCCAGCAGCTCAAAGGCGGGTGAATCCTACAATGAGCAGTTCTTC. It is translated as CASSSKAGESYNEQFF.

V usage is TRBV7-8 and J usage is TRBJ2-5; D gene uncertain. Trimming pared 5 bases from V and 2 bases from J, leaving 15 bases between. Germline V CDR1 and CDR2: SGHVS, FQNEAQ. The CDR3 extends over 15 amino acids. The CDR3 is CASSRTWQSQETQYF. As DNA, the CDR3 is TGTGCCAGCAGCCGCACGTGGCAGTCGCAAGAGACCCAGTACTTC.

This clone was counted a few times. The J gene is TRBJ2-7, the V gene TRBV6-5; 9 positions match TRBD1. This CDR3 spans 15 amino acids. Germline trimming cut 7 bases from V and 4 bases from J; bases unmatched to any gene: 11. The germline gives CDR1 MNHEY, CDR2 SVGAGI. CDR3 nucleotide sequence: TGTGCCAGCAAGCTCAGGGACAGGGATCGGTACGAGCAGTACTTC. This sequence encodes CASKLRDRDRYEQYF.

The chain links TRBV9 to TRBJ2-1; TRBD1 aligns across 9 bases. This CDR3 is built from 15 residues. Germline lookup yields CDR1 SGDLS and CDR2 YYNGEE. With V trimmed by 4 bases and J by 9 bases, 11 bases remained unmatched. The CDR3 DNA is TGTGCCAGCAGCACCACCGGGACAGGGTACGGTGAGCAGTTCTTC. It yields the protein CASSTTGTGYGEQFF.

The chain couples TRBV10-1 to TRBJ2-1, with TRBD1 identical over 8 bases. This CDR3 is built from 16 residues. V lost 4 bases and J lost 6; bases outside the gene matches: 11. Germline CDR1 and CDR2: WNHNN and SYGVQD (reference sequence). As DNA, the CDR3 is TGCGCCAGCAGTGTAGGAACAGGGGGACGTCTCAATGAGCAGTTCTTC. This sequence encodes CASSVGTGGRLNEQFF.

V usage is TRBV18 and J usage is TRBJ1-5, with 10 positions matching TRBD1. Germline V gene sequence: CDR1 KGHSH, CDR2 LQKENI. With 5 bases clipped from V and 6 bases from J, the junction kept 10 bases outside the gene matches. This CDR3 comprises 16 residues. CDR3 nucleotides: TGTGCCAGCTCAAGACAGGGGGCGCGAGGTGTTCAGCCCCAGCATTTT. Translated, it gives CASSRQGARGVQPQHF.

The chain is built from TRBV27 and TRBJ2-5, with D tentatively TRBD2 (7 bases). Trimming shortened V by 6 bases and J by 5 bases, and 13 bases separated the two germline ends. This CDR3 is built from 13 residues. The germline CDR1 and CDR2 sequences are MNHEY and SMNVEV (reference sequence). The CDR3, as DNA: TGTGCCAGCAGACAACAGGGAGGGGAGACCCAGTACTTC. Translated: CASRQQGGETQYF.

The chain joins TRBV19 to TRBJ2-5; D is unclear. The length of the CDR3 is 15 residues. From germline, CDR1 is LNHDA and CDR2 SQIVND (reference sequence). The germline V and J ends were trimmed by 3 bases and 3 bases, with 14 bases remaining between them. In DNA, the CDR3 is TGTGCCAGTAGTATCCGGCAAGAGGTAAAAGAGACCCAGTACTTC. It encodes CASSIRQEVKETQYF.

This clone has only a few counts. The V gene is TRBV10-3, the J gene TRBJ1-1; 8 bases are a match to TRBD1. With 9 bases clipped from V and 4 bases from J, the junction kept 7 bases outside the gene matches. CDR1 is ENHRY and CDR2 is SYGVKD in the germline V gene. This CDR3 contains 13 residues. The CDR3 nucleotides are TGTGCCATGAGGACAGGGCCGGGCACTGAAGCTTTCTTT. Translation: CAMRTGPGTEAFF.

V is TRBV19 and J is TRBJ2-5, with D tentatively TRBD1 (6 bases). The CDR3 loop spans 17 amino acids. CDR1 LNHDA and CDR2 SQIVND come from the germline V gene (reference sequence). Trimming left V 6 bases short and J 0 bases short, with 20 bases between. CDR3 DNA: TGTGCCAGTAGCCGGCAGAGAGGGGGACAATACCAAGAGACCCAGTACTTC. This translates into CASSRQRGGQYQETQYF. Full variable domain (remainder filled in from reference TRBV19 and TRBJ2-5): DGGITQSPKYLFRKEGQNVTLSCEQNLNHDAMYWYRQDPGQGLRLIYYSQIVNDFQKGDIAEGYSVSREKKESFPLTVTSAQKNPTAFYLCASSRQRGGQYQETQYFGPGTRLLVL.

This chain links TRBV11-2 with TRBJ2-1; D call uncertain. Germline assignment: CDR1 SGHAT and CDR2 FQNNGV. Trimming removed 4 bases from V and 9 bases from J, with 7 bases in between. The CDR3 contains 11 residues. CDR3 sequence reads: CASSSLGEQFF. Written as DNA, the CDR3 is TGTGCCAGCAGCTCTCTCGGTGAGCAGTTCTTC.

This rearrangement joins TRBV5-1 to TRBJ2-1, with D perhaps matching TRBD2 (6 bases). The ends were cut back, 0 bases at V and 6 bases at J, with 13 bases in the middle. The germline V gene encodes CDR1 SGHRS and CDR2 YFSETQ. This CDR3 has 15 residues. CDR3 bases: TGCGCCAGCAGCTTGGAAAGGGCGGGGATCAATGAGCAGTTCTTC. The encoded protein is CASSLERAGINEQFF. Supplemented by reference TRBV5-1 and TRBJ2-1, the full variable domain reads KAGVTQTPRYLIKTRGQQVTLSCSPISGHRSVSWYQQTPGQGLQFLFEYFSETQRNKGNFPGRFSGRQFSNSRSEMNVSTLELGDSALYLCASSLERAGINEQFFGPGTRLTVL.

This chain links TRBV10-3 with TRBJ2-5, with TRBD2 matching over 11 bases. Germline CDR1 is ENHRY and CDR2 is SYGVKD. CDR3 length: 15 amino acids. Germline trimming cut 4 bases from V and 1 base from J; bases unmatched to any gene: 2. CDR3 region: CAISGTSGRQETQYF. CDR3 in DNA: TGTGCCATCAGTGGGACTAGCGGGCGCCAAGAGACCCAGTACTTC.